These T cell receptor beta chains were read from a single sample in a study of blood T cell repertoires in COVID-19. Produced via immunoSEQ multiplex PCR; TCRdb's table is partial and in-frame only. The sample has approximately 100,000 clones, around 85% seen once. Sequencing was carried out using peripheral blood. These receptors originate from an elderly man with acute or convalescent COVID-19. Both conserved end residues are part of each CDR3. Clone size is shown for a subset of rows, as once, few, many or a class of expanded clone.

v_call | clone_size | cdr3_aa
TRBV28 | - | CASSRRDRDLQPQHF
TRBV27 | - | CASSLSASGMVTGELFF
TRBV15 | - | CATSRDKGGGYEQYF
TRBV5-8 | few | CASSLETSSYNEQFF
TRBV18 | - | CASSPLGVTGQNTGELFF
TRBV19 | - | CASGTRTGSSYEQYF
TRBV3-1/TRBV3-2 | - | CASSQDWGTGTSNQPQHF
TRBV7-8 | medium-sized | CASSLAGTSYLNEQFF
TRBV5-6 | - | CASSLAHTGEGQPQHF
TRBV19 | - | CASSMGLGGTSGNTIYF
TRBV5-4 | - | CASSPDTGGVGNTIYF
TRBV6-5 | - | CASSYTGTGANEQFF
TRBV5-3 | - | CARSLVGGAYEQYF
TRBV29-1 | - | CSVQGSRDTLYF
TRBV6-4 | - | CASSAWTSGKDEQFF
TRBV5-1 | - | CARSLGGGAGYTF
TRBV3-1/TRBV3-2 | - | CASSHRTFTDTQYF
TRBV18 | - | CASSVQGNYGYTF
TRBV14 | - | CASSIQGTDTQYF
TRBV5-6 | - | CASSLAATGGARGYGYTF
TRBV18 | - | CASSPLATEETQYF
TRBV5-4 | - | CASRDRGEDTQYF
TRBV5-1 | - | CASSRTGLFDEQYF
TRBV28 | - | CASSAGRTYEQYF
TRBV20-1 | - | CSASKPRLSNTEAFF
TRBV6-5 | - | CASSKDTSYNSPLHF
TRBV11-2 | - | CASSLSRFSYNEQFF
TRBV7-2 | - | CASSDRTGRVNYGYTF
TRBV7-6 | - | CASSLATSGTGELFF
TRBV7-9 | - | CASSQNRGMSYEQYF
TRBV4-3 | - | CASSQGAGGSTNYEQYF
TRBV4-1 | - | CASSQGGREQYF
TRBV18 | - | CASSPTAHNEQFF
TRBV19 | once | CASSRQGIETQYF
TRBV28 | - | CASSLPTGGGYTF
TRBV5-1 | - | CASSLGEGARVEQYF
TRBV23-1 | medium-sized | CASSHTPRGLNTIYF
TRBV5-6 | - | CASSPDGRRYEQYF
TRBV3-1/TRBV3-2 | - | CASSQELAGDLSQYF
TRBV6-5 | - | CASSTGGNDEQYF
TRBV7-9 | - | CASRFLAGSTDTQYF
TRBV7-6 | - | CASSLVGDTRTGAFF